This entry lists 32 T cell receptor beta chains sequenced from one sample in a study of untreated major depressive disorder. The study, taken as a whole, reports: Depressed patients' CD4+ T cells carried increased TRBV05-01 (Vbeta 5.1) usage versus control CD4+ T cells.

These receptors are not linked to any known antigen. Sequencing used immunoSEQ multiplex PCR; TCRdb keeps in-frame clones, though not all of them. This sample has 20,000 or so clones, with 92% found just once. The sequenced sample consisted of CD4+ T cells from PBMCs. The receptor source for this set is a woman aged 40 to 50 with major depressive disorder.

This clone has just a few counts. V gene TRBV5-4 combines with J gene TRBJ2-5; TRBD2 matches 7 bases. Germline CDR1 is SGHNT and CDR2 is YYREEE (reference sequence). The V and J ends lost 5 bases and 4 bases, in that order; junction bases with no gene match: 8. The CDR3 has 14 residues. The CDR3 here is CASRPASGGETQYF. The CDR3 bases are TGTGCCAGCAGACCAGCTAGCGGCGGAGAGACCCAGTACTTC.

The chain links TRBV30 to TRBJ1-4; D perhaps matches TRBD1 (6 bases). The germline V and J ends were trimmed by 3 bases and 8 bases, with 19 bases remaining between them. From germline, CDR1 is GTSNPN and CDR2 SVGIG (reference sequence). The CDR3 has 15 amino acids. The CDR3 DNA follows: TGTGCCTGGAGCCTAAGAGGGGGGCCTTTCGAAAAACTGTTTTTT. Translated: CAWSLRGGPFEKLFF.

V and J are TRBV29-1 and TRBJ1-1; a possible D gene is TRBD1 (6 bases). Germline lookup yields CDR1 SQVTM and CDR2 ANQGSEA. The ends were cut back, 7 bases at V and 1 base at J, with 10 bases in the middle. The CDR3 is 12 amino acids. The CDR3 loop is CSGLTGNTEAFF. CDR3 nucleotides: TGCAGCGGATTGACAGGGAACACTGAAGCTTTCTTT.

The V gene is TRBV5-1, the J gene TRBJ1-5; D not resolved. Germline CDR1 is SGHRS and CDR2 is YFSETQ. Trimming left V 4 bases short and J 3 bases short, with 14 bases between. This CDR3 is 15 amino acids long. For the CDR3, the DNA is TGCGCCAGCAGCCTGTCCGGGATGACCAATCAGCCCCAGCATTTT. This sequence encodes CASSLSGMTNQPQHF.

DNA of the CDR3: TGTGCCAGCAGTTTATTAGGCGTAGATACGCAGTATTTT. This encodes CASSLLGVDTQYF. This chain uses TRBV28 with TRBJ2-3, with D unresolved. Looked up from germline, CDR1 is MDHEN and CDR2 is SYDVKM. The V end was cut by 1 base, the J end by 5 bases, with 7 bases between. The CDR3 contains 13 residues.

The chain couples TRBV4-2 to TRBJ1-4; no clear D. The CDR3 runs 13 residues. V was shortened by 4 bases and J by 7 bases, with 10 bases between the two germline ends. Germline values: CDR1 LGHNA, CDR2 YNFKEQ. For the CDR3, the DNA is TGTGCCAGCAGCCCCAGGTCGGGTGAAAAACTGTTTTTT. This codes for CASSPRSGEKLFF.

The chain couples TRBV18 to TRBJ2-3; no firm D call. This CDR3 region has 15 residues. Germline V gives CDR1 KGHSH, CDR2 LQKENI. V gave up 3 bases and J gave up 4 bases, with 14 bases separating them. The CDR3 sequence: CASSPVPLRPDTQYF. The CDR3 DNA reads TGTGCCAGCTCACCTGTCCCGCTGAGGCCAGATACGCAGTATTTT.

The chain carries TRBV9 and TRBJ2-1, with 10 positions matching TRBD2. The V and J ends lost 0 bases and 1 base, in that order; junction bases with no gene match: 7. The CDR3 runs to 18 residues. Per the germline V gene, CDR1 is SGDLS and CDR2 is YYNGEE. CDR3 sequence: CASSVDPSGRESYNEQFF. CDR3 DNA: TGTGCCAGCAGCGTAGACCCTAGCGGGAGAGAGTCCTACAATGAGCAGTTCTTC.

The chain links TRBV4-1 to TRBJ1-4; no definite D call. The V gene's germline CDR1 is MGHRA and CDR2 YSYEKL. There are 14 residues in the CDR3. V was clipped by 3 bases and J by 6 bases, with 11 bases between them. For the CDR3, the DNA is TGCGCCAGCAGCCATCCCAGGAGGGATGAAAAACTGTTTTTT. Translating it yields CASSHPRRDEKLFF.

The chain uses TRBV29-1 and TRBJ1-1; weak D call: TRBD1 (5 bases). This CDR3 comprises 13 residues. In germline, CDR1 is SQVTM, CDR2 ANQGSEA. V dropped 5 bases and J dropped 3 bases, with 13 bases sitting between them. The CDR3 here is CSVSAGLYTEAFF. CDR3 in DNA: TGCAGCGTTTCGGCAGGGTTATACACTGAAGCTTTCTTT.

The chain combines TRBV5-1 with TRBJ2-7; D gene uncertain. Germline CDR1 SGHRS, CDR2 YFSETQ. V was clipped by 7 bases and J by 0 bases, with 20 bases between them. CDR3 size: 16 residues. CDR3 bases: TGCGCCAGCTCGGAAGACGGCCGAGCCAGCTCCTACGAGCAGTACTTC. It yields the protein CASSEDGRASSYEQYF. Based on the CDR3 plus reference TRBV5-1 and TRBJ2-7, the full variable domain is KAGVTQTPRYLIKTRGQQVTLSCSPISGHRSVSWYQQTPGQGLQFLFEYFSETQRNKGNFPGRFSGRQFSNSRSEMNVSTLELGDSALYLCASSEDGRASSYEQYFGPGTRLTVT.

The CDR3: CASSLNSASSYNSPLHF. CDR3 bases: TGTGCCAGTAGCCTCAACAGCGCAAGCTCCTATAATTCACCCCTCCACTTT. The chain recombines TRBV19 with TRBJ1-6; no clear D. V lost 6 bases to trimming and J lost 0 bases, with 15 bases between them. Germline CDR1 and CDR2: LNHDA and SQIVND (reference sequence). This CDR3 region has 17 residues.

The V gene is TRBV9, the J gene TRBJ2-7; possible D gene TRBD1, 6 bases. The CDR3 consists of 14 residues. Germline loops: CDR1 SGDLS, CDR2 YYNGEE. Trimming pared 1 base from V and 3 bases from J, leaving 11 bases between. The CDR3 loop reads CASSVNPGDYEQYF. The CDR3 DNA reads TGTGCCAGCAGCGTAAACCCAGGGGACTACGAGCAGTACTTC.

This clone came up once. The CDR3 DNA is TGCAGCGTTCGCGCGGGGACAGGGTGGCTTACTGAAGCTTTCTTT. Protein product: CSVRAGTGWLTEAFF. The chain uses TRBV29-1 and TRBJ1-1, with 9 bases matching TRBD1. Trimming took 5 bases from V and 5 from J; bases not matched to a gene: 12. The germline V gene has CDR1 SQVTM and CDR2 ANQGSEA. The CDR3 is 15 amino acids. The full variable domain, in which reference TRBV29-1 and TRBJ1-1 provide the parts outside the CDR3, is SAVISQKPSRDICQRGTSLTIQCQVDSQVTMMFWYRQQPGQSLTLIATANQGSEATYESGFVIDKFPISRPNLTFSTLTVSNMSPEDSSIYLCSVRAGTGWLTEAFFGQGTRLTVV.

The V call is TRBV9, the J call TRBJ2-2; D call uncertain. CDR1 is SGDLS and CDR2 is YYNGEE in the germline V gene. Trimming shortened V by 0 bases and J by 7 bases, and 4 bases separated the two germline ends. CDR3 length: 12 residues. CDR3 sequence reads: CASSVDIGELFF. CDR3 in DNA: TGTGCCAGCAGCGTAGACATCGGGGAGCTGTTTTTT.

This CDR3 is CASSDYSQETQYF. The CDR3 DNA is TGTGCCAGCAGTGATTACAGCCAAGAGACCCAGTACTTC. This rearrangement joins TRBV2 to TRBJ2-5; no clear D. The germline CDR1 and CDR2 sequences are SNHLY and FYNNEI. This CDR3 is built from 13 residues. V gave up 3 bases and J gave up 1 base, with 6 bases separating them.

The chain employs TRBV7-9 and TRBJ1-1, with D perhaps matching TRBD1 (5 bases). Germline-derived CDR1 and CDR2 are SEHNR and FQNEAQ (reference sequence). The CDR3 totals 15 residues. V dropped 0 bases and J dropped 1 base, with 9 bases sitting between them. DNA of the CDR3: TGTGCCAGCAGCTTAGCTTTCCAGGGGAACACTGAAGCTTTCTTT. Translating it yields CASSLAFQGNTEAFF.

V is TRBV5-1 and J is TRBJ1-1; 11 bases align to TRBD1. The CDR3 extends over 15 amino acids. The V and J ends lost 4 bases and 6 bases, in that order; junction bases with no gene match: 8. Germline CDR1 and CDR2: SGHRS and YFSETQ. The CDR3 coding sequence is TGCGCCAGCAGCGACCAGGACAGGGGGCTCCCTGAAGCTTTCTTT. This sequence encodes CASSDQDRGLPEAFF.

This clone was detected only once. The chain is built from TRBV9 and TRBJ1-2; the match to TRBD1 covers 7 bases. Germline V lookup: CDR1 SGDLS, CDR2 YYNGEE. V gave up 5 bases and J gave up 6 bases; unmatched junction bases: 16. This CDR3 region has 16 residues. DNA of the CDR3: TGTGCCAGCAGTGAAAGTAACCGGGACAGTTACAATGGCTACACCTTC. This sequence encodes CASSESNRDSYNGYTF.

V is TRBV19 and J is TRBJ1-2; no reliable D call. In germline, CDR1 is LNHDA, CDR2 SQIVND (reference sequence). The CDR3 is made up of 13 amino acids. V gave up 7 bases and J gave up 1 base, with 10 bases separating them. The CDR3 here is CASNPGLNYGYTF. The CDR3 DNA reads TGTGCCAGTAACCCCGGACTTAACTATGGCTACACCTTC.

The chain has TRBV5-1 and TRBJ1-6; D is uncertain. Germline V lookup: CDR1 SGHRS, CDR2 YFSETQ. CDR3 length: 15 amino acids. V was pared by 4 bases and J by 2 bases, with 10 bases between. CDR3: CASSPHEAYNSPLHF. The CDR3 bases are TGCGCCAGCAGCCCGCACGAGGCCTATAATTCACCCCTCCACTTT.

The CDR3 reads CASRTTGNQETQYF. CDR3 bases: TGTGCCAGCAGAACGACAGGGAACCAAGAGACCCAGTACTTC. The gene calls are TRBV11-1 and TRBJ2-5, with 7 bases aligning to TRBD1. With V trimmed by 6 bases and J by 0 bases, 4 bases remained unmatched. CDR3 size: 14 residues. The germline gives CDR1 SGHAT, CDR2 FQDESV (reference sequence).

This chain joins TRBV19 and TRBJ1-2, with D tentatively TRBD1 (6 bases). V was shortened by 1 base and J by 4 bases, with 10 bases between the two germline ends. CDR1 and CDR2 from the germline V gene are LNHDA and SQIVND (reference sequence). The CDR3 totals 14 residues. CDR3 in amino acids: CASSIGQVAYGYTF. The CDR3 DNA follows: TGTGCCAGTAGTATAGGACAGGTAGCCTATGGCTACACCTTC.

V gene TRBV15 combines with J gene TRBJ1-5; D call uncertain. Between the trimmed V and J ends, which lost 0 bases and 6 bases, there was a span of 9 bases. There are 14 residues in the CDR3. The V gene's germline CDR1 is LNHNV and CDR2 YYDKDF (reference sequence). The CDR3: CATSRDLTGQPQHF. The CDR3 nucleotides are TGTGCCACCAGCAGAGATCTGACTGGTCAGCCCCAGCATTTT. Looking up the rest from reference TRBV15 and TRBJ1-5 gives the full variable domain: DAMVIQNPRYQVTQFGKPVTLSCSQTLNHNVMYWYQQKSSQAPKLLFHYYDKDFNNEADTPDNFQSRRPNTSFCFLDIRSPGLGDTAMYLCATSRDLTGQPQHFGDGTRLSIL.

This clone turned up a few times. CDR3 loop: CASSLGYSGNTIYF. CDR3 nucleotide sequence: TGTGCCAGCAGCTTAGGGTATTCTGGAAACACCATATATTTT. V is TRBV11-3 and J is TRBJ1-3; D gene uncertain. Germline values: CDR1 SGHNT, CDR2 YENEEA. Trimming shortened V by 1 base and J by 1 base, and 5 bases separated the two germline ends. CDR3 length: 14 amino acids.

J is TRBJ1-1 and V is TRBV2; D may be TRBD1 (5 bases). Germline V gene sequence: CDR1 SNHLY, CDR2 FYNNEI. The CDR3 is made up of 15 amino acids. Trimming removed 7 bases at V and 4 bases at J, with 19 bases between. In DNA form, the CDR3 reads TGTGCCAGCATCGCGTCTACCCTCGGGACCACTGAAGCTTTCTTT. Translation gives CASIASTLGTTEAFF.

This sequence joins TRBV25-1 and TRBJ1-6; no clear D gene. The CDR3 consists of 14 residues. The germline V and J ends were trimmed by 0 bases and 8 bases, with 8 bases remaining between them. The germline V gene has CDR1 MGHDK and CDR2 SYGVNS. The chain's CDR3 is CASSEYGVDSPLHF. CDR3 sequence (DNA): TGTGCCAGCAGTGAATATGGGGTAGATTCACCCCTCCACTTT. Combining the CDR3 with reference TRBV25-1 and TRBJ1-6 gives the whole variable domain EADIYQTPRYLVIGTGKKITLECSQTMGHDKMYWYQQDPGMELHLIHYSYGVNSTEKGDLSSESTVSRIRTEHFPLTLESARPSHTSQYLCASSEYGVDSPLHFGNGTRLTVT.

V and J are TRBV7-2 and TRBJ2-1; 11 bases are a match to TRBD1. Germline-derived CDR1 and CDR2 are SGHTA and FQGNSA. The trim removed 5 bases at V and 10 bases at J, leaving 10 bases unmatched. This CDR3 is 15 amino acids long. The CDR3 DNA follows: TGTGCCAGCAGCAGAGGACAGGGGGCGCCTTGGGAGCAGTTCTTC. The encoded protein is CASSRGQGAPWEQFF. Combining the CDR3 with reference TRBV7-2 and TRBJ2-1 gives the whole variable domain GAGVSQSPSNKVTEKGKDVELRCDPISGHTALYWYRQSLGQGLEFLIYFQGNSAPDKSGLPSDRFSAERTGGSVSTLTIQRTQQEDSAVYLCASSRGQGAPWEQFFGPGTRLTVL.

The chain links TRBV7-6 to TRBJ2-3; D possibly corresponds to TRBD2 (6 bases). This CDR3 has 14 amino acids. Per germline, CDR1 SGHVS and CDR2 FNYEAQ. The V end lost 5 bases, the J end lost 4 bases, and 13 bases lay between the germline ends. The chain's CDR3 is CASSPPRGPDTQYF. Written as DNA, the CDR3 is TGTGCCAGCAGCCCCCCGCGGGGCCCAGATACGCAGTATTTT. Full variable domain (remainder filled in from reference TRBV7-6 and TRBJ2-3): GAGVSQSPRYKVTKRGQDVALRCDPISGHVSLYWYRQALGQGPEFLTYFNYEAQQDKSGLPNDRFSAERPEGSISTLTIQRTEQRDSAMYRCASSPPRGPDTQYFGPGTRLTVL.

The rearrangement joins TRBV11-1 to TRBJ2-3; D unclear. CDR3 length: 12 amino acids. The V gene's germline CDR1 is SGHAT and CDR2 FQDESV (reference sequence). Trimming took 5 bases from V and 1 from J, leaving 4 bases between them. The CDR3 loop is CASSHRTDTQYF. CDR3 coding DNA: TGTGCCAGCAGCCACCGCACAGATACGCAGTATTTT. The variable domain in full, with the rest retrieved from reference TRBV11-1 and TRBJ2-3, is EAEVAQSPRYKITEKSQAVAFWCDPISGHATLYWYRQILGQGPELLVQFQDESVVDDSQLPKDRFSAERLKGVDSTLKIQPAELGDSAMYLCASSHRTDTQYFGPGTRLTVL.

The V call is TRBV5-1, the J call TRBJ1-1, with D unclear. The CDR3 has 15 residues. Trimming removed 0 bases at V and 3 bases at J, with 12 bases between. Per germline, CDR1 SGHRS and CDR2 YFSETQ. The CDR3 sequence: CASSLGGEFHTEAFF. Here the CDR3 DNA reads TGCGCCAGCAGCTTGGGCGGGGAGTTTCACACTGAAGCTTTCTTT.

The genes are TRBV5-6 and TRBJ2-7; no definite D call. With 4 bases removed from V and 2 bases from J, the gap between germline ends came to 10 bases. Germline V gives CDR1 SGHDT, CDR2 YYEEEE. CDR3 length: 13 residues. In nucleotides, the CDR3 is TGTGCCAGCAGCCGGAGAGAGACCTACGAGCAGTACTTC. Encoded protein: CASSRRETYEQYF.